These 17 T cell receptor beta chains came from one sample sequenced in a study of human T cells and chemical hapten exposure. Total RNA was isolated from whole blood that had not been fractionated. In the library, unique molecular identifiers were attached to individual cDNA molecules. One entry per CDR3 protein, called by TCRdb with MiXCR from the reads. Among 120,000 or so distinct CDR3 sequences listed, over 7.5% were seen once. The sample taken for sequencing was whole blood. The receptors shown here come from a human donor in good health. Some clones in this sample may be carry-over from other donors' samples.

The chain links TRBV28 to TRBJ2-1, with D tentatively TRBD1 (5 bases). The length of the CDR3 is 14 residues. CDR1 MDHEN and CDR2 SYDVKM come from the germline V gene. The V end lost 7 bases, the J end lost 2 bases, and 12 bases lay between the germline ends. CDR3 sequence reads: CASTQGFTYNEQFF. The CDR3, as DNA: TGTGCCAGCACTCAGGGCTTTACCTACAATGAGCAGTTCTTC.

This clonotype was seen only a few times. CDR3 sequence: CASKRPGNTGELFF. CDR3 nucleotides: TGTGCCAGCAAGAGGCCGGGGAACACCGGGGAGCTGTTTTTT. The chain is built from TRBV7-2 and TRBJ2-2, with D unresolved. Germline assignment: CDR1 SGHTA and CDR2 FQGNSA. Trimming pared 7 bases from V and 1 base from J, leaving 10 bases between. The CDR3 covers 14 residues.

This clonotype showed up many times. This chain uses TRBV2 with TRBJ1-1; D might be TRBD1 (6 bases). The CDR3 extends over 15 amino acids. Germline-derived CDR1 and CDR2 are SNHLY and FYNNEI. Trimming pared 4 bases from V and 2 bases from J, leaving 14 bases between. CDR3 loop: CASSVEGQPNTEAFF. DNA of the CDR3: TGTGCCAGCAGTGTAGAAGGACAGCCAAACACTGAAGCTTTCTTT.

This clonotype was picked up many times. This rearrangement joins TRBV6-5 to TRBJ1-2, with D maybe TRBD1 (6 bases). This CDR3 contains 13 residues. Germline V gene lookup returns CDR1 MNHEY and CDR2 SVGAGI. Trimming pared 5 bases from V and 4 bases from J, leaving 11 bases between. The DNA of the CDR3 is TGTGCCAGCAGTGAACAGGGCTTCTATGGCTACACCTTC. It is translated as CASSEQGFYGYTF.

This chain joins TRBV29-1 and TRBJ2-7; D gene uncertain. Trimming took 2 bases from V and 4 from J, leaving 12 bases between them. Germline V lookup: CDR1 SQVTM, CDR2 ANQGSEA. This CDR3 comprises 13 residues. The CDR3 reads CSVEKGQPYEQYF. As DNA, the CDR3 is TGCAGCGTTGAAAAAGGTCAGCCTTACGAGCAGTACTTC.

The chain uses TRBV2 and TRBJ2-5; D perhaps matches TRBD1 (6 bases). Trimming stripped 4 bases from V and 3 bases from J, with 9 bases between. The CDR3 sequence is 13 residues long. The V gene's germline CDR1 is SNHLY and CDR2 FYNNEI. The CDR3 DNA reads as TGTGCCAGCAGTGGCTCAGGGGAAGAGACCCAGTACTTC. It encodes CASSGSGEETQYF.

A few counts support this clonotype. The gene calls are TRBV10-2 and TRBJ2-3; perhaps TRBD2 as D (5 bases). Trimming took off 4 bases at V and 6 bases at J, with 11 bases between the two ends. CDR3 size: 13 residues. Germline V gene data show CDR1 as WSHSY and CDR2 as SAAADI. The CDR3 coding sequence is TGCGCCAGCAGTGGAGGGAACCACGATACGCAGTATTTT. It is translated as CASSGGNHDTQYF.

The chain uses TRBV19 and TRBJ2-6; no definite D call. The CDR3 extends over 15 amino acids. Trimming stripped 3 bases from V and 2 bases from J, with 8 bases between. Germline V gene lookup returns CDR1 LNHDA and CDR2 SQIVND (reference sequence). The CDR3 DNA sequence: TGTGCCAGTAGTATCTCGAATACTGGGGCCAACGTCCTGACTTTC. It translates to CASSISNTGANVLTF.

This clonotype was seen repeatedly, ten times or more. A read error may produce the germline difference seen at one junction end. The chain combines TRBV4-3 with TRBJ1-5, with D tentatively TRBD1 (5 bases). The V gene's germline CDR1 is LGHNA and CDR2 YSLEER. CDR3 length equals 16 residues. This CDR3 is CASSEEPGGGNQPQHF. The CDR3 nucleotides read TGCGCCAGCAGCGAAGAGCCGGGGGGTGGCAATCAGCCCCAGCATTTT.

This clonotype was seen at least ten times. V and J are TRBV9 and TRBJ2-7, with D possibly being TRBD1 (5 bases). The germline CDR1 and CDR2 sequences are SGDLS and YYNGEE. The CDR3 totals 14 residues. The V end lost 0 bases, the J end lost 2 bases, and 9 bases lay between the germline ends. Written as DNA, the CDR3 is TGTGCCAGCAGCGTAGCCACAGGAGCCTACGAGCAGTACTTC. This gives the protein CASSVATGAYEQYF.

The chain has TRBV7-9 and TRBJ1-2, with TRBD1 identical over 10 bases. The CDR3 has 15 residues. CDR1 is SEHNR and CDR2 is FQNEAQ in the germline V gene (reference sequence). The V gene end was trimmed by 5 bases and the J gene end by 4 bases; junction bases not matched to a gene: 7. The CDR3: CASSMETGGLYGYTF. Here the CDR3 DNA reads TGTGCCAGCAGCATGGAGACAGGGGGCCTCTATGGCTACACCTTC.

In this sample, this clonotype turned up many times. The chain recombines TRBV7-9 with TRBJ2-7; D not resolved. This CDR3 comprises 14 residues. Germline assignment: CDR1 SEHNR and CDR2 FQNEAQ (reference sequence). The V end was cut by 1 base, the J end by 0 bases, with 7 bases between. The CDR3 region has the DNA TGTGCCAGCAGCTTAGATGTCACCTCCTACGAGCAGTACTTC. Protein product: CASSLDVTSYEQYF.

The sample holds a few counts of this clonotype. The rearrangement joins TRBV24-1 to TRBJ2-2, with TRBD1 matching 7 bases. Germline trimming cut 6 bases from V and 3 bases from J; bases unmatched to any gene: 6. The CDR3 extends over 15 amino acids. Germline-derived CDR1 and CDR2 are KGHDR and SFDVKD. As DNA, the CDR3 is TGTGCCACCAGTTCGACAGGGACGGACACCGGGGAGCTGTTTTTT. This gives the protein CATSSTGTDTGELFF.

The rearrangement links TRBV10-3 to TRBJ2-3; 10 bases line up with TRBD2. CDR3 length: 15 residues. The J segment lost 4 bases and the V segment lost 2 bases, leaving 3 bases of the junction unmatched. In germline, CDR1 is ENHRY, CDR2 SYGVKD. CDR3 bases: TGTGCCATCAGTGAGACTAGCGGGATCCCAGATACGCAGTATTTT. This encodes CAISETSGIPDTQYF.

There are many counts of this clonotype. CDR3: CSASSAVAGGPVGELFF. The CDR3 DNA reads TGCAGTGCTAGTTCGGCGGTAGCGGGAGGGCCGGTCGGGGAGCTGTTTTTT. The rearrangement joins TRBV20-1 to TRBJ2-2; 11 nucleotides match TRBD2. CDR3 length equals 17 residues. Per germline, CDR1 DFQATT and CDR2 SNEGSKA (reference sequence). V shed 3 bases, J shed 7 bases, and the junction held 13 bases outside the gene matches.

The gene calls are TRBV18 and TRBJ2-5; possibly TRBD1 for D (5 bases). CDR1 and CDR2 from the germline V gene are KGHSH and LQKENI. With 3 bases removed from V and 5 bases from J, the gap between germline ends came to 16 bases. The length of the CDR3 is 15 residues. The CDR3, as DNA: TGTGCCAGCTCACCGTCTCAGGGAATTTTTGAGACCCAGTACTTC. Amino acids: CASSPSQGIFETQYF. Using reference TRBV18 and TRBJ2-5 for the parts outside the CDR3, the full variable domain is NAGVMQNPRHLVRRRGQEARLRCSPMKGHSHVYWYRQLPEEGLKFMVYLQKENIIDESGMPKERFSAEFPKEGPSILRIQQVVRGDSAAYFCASSPSQGIFETQYFGPGTRLLVL.

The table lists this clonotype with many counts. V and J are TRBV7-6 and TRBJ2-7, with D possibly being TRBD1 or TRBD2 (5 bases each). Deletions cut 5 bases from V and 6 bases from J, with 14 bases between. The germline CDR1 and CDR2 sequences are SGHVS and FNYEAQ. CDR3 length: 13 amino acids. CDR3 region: CASSPGSGAEQYF. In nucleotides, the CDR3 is TGTGCCAGCAGCCCAGGGTCCGGGGCCGAGCAGTACTTC.